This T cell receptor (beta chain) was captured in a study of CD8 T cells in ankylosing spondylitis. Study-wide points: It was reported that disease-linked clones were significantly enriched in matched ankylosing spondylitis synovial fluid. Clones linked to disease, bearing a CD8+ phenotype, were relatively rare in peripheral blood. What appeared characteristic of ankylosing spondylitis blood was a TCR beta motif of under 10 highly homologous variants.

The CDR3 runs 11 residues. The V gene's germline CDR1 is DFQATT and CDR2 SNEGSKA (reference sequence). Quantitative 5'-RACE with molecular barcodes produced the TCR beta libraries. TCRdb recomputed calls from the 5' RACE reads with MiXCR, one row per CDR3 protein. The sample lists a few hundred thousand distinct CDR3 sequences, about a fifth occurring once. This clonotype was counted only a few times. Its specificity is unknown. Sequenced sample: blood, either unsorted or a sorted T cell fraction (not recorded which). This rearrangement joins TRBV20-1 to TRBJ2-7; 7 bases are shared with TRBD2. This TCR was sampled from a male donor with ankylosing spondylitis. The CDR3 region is CSGRSSYEQYF. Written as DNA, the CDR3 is TGCAGCGGGAGGTCCTCCTACGAGCAGTACTTC.